The sequence of this TCR beta chain was determined in a study of shared clonotypes between healthy human individuals (dated by TCRdb to 2018 to 2021). Context from the whole study: A couple of women and a few men aged 18 to 49 years were included in the cohort. Blood TCR repertoires of four to six healthy adults were deeply sequenced to estimate repertoire size and the extent of clonotype sharing between individuals. To increase sequencing depth and limit assay-specific biases, different laboratories used diverse techniques to prepare libraries and sequence TCR repertoires. Per donor, three plates each were used for CD4 naive and CD4 memory, two for CD8 naive, and one for CD8 memory. Between about 0.8 and 9 billion PBMCs per donor were obtained by leukapheresis. The study at large found these results: Based on pairwise subsampling, the degree of clonotype sharing among donors was expected to be affected by sequencing depth. Even with the large sequencing depth, rarefaction of the sorted-subset datasets indicated that sequencing was incomplete. Sampling was limited to blood, and TCR repertoires in tissue likely differ from TCR repertoires in blood. The genetic and exposure-history diversity represented was limited by the small number of donors. Compared with non-shared clonotypes, the clonotypes found in all four sorted-subset donors had higher generation probabilities. Across a few donors, 4.5% to 6.5% of naive CD4, approximately 3.6% of naive CD8, approximately 2.5% of memory CD4, and approximately 0.4% of memory CD8 clonotypes were shared. Estimated clonotype richness was generally larger for naive than for memory subsets.

The CDR3 spans 18 residues, from the cysteine through the phenylalanine. Left in the record is the CDR3 DNA by itself, 54 bases read in frame from the first base. A distance of 14 bases separates the germline ends of V and J, which lose 2 bases and 0 bases respectively. In the germline V gene (reference sequence), CDR1 corresponds to MNHEY and CDR2 to SMNVEV. Healthy HIV-negative adults with no recently reported acute infections or vaccinations were included as donors. All donors were Caucasian adults living in Nashville, Tennessee, USA. CD4+ T cells were enriched through magnetic negative selection, after which naive cells were positively selected on CD45RA and the remaining negative fraction served as the memory subset. Blood was collected by leukapheresis, and PBMCs were isolated by Ficoll-Histopaque density gradient centrifugation and then cryopreserved in liquid nitrogen vapor phase. Analytical flow cytometry was used to check the purity and quantity of each magnetically sorted T cell population. Each sorted fraction had its genomic DNA isolated and then quantified by UV absorbance on a Nanodrop 2000c.

As to this clone: The antigen it recognizes is unknown. No base quality information exists; no much larger clone differs at one position.

TCR CDR3 regions were amplified from genomic DNA by multiplex PCR using the deep immunoSEQ assay. Extracted genomic DNA from each cell subset was distributed evenly across all wells of several immunoSEQ 96-well plates, and each plate was treated as a replicate. Each replicate PCR for sorted subsets received roughly 0.2 ug genomic DNA, equal to tens of thousands of T cell genomes. Purified libraries were measured with a Qubit 3.0 fluorometer, size-checked on a Bioanalyzer 2100, and measured again with the KAPA Library Quantification kit. Every immunoSEQ 96-well plate was sequenced on a dedicated single-read 150-cycle Illumina NextSeq 550 flow cell. The published analysis was carried out like this. Because the immunoSEQ output included only junctional sequences and no quality scores, the filtering could not be the same as the filtering used for full-length reads. To assign V/J genes and CDR3, sequences were annotated using PyIR, a Python wrapper for IgBLAST v1.9, with IMGT germline references. Reads were filtered out if the reads had weak V/J assignments (E-value above 1e-6), no CDR3, stop codons, out-of-frame junctions, or ambiguous translated residues. A V3J clonotype was defined by an identical inferred V gene, J gene, and CDR3 amino acid sequence. The percentage overlap between two repertoires was calculated by dividing the number of shared unique clonotypes by the size of the smaller repertoire. Three approaches were used to assess repertoire richness: RTK rarefaction, the Chao1 estimator, and Recon v2.1 estimates of unobserved clonotypes. Generation probabilities were computed with OLGA for all TCRbeta clonotypes obtained by the gDNA method from a few donors. TCRdb stores this immuneACCESS table with in-frame sequences only. Part of the clones is absent; in the studies checked, under half of the shortfall reflects unresolved V genes, and no reason is known for the rest. That table supplies the V and J calls and clone size; D and trimming were determined from the DNA. The sample table records about 2 million clones; roughly 94% of these occur just once. The top ten constitute 0.13% of the sample.

The sequencing input was naive CD4+ T cells sorted from blood. Per the publication, the cell subset or site label means: CD45RA+ positively selected. Recombination linked TRBV27 to TRBJ2-6, with no confident D gene call. The TCR originated in a man between 18 and 29 years old in good health. In nucleotides, the sequence is TGTGCCAGCAGTTTAGGATGGGTACCAAGCTCTGGGGCCAACGTCCTGACTTTC. Its product reads: CASSLGWVPSSGANVLTF. Beyond the CDR3, the reference TRBV27 and TRBJ2-6 genes provide the residues; the full variable domain reads: EAQVTQNPRYLITVTGKKLTVTCSQNMNHEYMSWYRQDPGLGLRQIYYSMNVEVTDKGDVPEGYKVSRKEKRNFPLILESPSPNQTSLYFCASSLGWVPSSGANVLTFGAGSRLTVL.